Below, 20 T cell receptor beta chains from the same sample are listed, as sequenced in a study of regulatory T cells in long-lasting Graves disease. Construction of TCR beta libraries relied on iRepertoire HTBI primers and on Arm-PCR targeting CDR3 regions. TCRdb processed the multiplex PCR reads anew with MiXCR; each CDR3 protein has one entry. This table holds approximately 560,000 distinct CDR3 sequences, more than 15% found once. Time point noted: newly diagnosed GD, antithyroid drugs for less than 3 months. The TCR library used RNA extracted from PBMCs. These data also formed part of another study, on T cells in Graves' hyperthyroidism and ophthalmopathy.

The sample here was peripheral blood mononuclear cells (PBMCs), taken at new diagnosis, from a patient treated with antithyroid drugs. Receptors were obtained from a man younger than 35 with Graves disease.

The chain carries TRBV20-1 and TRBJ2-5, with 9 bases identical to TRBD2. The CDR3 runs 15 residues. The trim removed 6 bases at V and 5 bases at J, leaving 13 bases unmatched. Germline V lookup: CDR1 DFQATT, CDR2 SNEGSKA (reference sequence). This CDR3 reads CSAKSVAGEAETQYF. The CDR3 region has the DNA TGCAGTGCGAAGAGCGTAGCGGGAGAGGCTGAGACCCAGTACTTC.

The CDR3 is CSVLRRVGQFTYGYTF. The CDR3 nucleotides read TGCAGTGTCCTCCGTCGTGTTGGACAGTTCACTTATGGCTACACCTTC. The chain couples TRBV20-1 to TRBJ1-2, with D perhaps matching TRBD1 (6 bases). CDR1 and CDR2 from the germline V gene are DFQATT and SNEGSKA (reference sequence). The CDR3 sequence is 16 residues long. The germline V and J ends were trimmed by 7 bases and 5 bases, with 26 bases remaining between them.

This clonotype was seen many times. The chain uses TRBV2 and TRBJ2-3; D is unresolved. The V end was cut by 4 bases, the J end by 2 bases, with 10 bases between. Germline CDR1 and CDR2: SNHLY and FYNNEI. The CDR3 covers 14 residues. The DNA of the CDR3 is TGTGCCAGCAGTGTGGCACTCAACACAGATACGCAGTATTTT. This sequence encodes CASSVALNTDTQYF.

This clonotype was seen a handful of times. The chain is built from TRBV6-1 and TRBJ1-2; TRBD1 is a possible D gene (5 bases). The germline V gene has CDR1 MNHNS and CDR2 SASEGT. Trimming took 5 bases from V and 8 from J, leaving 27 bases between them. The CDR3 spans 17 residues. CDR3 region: CASSQITGPVNTMGYTF. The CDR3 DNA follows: TGTGCCAGCAGTCAGATTACGGGACCAGTAAACACCATGGGCTACACCTTC.

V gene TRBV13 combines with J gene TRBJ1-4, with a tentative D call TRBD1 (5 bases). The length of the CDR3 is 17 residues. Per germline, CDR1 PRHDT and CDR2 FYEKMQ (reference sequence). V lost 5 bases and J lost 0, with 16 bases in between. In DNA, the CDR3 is TGTGCCAGCAGCGCGCGGGCCACAGGTGCAACTAATGAAAAACTGTTTTTT. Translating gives CASSARATGATNEKLFF.

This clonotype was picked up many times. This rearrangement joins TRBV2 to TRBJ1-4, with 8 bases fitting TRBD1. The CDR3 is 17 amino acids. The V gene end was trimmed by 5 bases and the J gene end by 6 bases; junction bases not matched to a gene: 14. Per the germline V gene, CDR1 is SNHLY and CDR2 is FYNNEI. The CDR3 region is CASSSGTGPPGDEKLFF. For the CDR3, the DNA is TGTGCCAGCAGTTCCGGGACAGGTCCCCCCGGGGATGAAAAACTGTTTTTT. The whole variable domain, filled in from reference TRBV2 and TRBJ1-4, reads EPEVTQTPSHQVTQMGQEVILRCVPISNHLYFYWYRQILGQKVEFLVSFYNNEISEKSEIFDDQFSVERPDGSNFTLKIRSTKLEDSAMYFCASSSGTGPPGDEKLFFGSGTQLSVL.

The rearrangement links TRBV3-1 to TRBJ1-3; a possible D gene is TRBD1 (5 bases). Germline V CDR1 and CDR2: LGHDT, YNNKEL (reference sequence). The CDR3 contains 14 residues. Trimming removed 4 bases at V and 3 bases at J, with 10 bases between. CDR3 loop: CASSPPGGGNTIYF. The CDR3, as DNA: TGTGCCAGCAGCCCCCCGGGGGGTGGAAACACCATATATTTT.

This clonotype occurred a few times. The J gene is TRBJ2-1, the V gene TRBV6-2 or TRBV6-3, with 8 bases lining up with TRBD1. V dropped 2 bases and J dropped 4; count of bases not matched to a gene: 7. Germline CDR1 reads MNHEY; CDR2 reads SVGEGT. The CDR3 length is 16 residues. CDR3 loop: CASSYGGTGGYNEQFF. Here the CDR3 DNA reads TGTGCCAGCAGTTACGGGGGGACAGGCGGTTACAATGAGCAGTTCTTC.

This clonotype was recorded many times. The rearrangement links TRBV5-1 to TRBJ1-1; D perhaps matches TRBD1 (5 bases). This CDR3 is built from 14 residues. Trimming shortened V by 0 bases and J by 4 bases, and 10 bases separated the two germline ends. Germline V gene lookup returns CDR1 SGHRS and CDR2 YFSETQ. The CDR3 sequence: CASSLDRGGTEAFF. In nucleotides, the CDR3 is TGCGCCAGCAGCTTGGACCGGGGGGGCACTGAAGCTTTCTTT.

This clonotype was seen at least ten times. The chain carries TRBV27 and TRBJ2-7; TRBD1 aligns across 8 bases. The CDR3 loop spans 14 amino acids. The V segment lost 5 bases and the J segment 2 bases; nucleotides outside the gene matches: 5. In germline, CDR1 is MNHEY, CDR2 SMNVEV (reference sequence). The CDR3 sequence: CASSKDRAAYEQYF. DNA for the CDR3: TGTGCCAGCAGTAAGGACAGGGCGGCCTACGAGCAGTACTTC.

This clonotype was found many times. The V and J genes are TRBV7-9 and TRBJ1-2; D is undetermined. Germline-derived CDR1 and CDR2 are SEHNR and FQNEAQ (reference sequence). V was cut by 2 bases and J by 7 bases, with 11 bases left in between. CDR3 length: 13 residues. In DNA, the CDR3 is TGTGCCAGCAGCTTATACGGGCGTGGTGGCTACACCTTC. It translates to CASSLYGRGGYTF.

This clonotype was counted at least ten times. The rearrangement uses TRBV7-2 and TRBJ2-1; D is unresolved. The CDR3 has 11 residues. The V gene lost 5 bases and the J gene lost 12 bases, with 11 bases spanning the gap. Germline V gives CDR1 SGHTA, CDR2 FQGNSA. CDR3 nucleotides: TGTGCCAGCAGCCCGTTGGTCCGGCAGTTCTTC. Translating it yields CASSPLVRQFF.

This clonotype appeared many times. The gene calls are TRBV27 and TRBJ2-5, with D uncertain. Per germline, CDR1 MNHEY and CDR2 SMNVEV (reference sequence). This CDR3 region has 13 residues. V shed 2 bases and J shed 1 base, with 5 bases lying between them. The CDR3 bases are TGTGCCAGCAGTTTACGGATCCAAGAGACCCAGTACTTC. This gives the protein CASSLRIQETQYF.

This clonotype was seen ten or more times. For the CDR3, the DNA is TGTGCCAGCAGTGTGACGGCGGGACAGGGAGGATCACCCCTCCACTTT. Protein sequence: CASSVTAGQGGSPLHF. The chain is built from TRBV6-1 and TRBJ1-6; 9 nucleotides line up with TRBD1. Germline V gives CDR1 MNHNS, CDR2 SASEGT. The CDR3 is 16 amino acids. Trimming took 4 bases from V and 10 from J; bases not matched to a gene: 11.

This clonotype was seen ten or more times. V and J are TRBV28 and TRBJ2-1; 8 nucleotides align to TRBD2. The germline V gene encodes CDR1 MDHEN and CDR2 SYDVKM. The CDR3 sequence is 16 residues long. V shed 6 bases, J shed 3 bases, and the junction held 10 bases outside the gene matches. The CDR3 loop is CASSRARLAHYNEQFF. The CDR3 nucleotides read TGTGCCAGCAGCCGGGCCCGACTAGCGCACTACAATGAGCAGTTCTTC.

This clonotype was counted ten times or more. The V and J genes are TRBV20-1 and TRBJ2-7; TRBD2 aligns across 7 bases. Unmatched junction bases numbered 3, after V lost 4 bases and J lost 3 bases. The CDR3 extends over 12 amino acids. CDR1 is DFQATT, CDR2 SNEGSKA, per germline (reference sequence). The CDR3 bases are TGCAGTGCTATTTGGACTAGCTACGAGCAGTACTTC. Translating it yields CSAIWTSYEQYF.

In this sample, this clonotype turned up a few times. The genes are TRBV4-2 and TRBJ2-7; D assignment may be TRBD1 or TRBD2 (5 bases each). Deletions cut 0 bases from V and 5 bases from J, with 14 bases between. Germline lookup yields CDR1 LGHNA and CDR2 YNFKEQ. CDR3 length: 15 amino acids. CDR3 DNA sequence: TGTGCCAGCAGCCAAGAGGTGGGGGACCCCAACGAGCAGTACTTC. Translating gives CASSQEVGDPNEQYF.

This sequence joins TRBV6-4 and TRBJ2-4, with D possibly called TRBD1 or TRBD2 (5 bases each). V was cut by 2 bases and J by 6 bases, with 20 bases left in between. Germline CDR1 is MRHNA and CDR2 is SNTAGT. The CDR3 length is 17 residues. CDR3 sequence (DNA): TGTGCCAGCAGTGACCTGGGGCCTAGGAGGACACCAAACATTCAGTACTTC. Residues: CASSDLGPRRTPNIQYF.

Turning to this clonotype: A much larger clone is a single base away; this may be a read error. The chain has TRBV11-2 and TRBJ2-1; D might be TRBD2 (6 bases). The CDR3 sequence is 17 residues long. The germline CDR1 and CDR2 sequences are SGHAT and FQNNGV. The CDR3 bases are TGTGCCAGCGGCTTAGTGTTCGGGGGAGGTCTCAACAATGAGCAGTTCTTC. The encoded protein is CASGLVFGGGLNNEQFF.

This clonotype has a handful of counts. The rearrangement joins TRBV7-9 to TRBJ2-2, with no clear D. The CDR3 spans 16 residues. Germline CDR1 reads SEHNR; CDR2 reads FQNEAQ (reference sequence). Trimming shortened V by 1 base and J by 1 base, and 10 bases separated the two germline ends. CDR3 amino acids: CASSLGRQGNTGELFF. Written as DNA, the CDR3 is TGTGCCAGCAGCTTAGGAAGACAAGGGAACACCGGGGAGCTGTTTTTT. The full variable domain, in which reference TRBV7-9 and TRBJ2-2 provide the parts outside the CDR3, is DTGVSQNPRHKITKRGQNVTFRCDPISEHNRLYWYRQTLGQGPEFLTYFQNEAQLEKSRLLSDRFSAERPKGSFSTLEIQRTEQGDSAMYLCASSLGRQGNTGELFFGEGSRLTVL.